The rows below give T cell receptor beta chains drawn from one sample of a study of T cell responses to AZD1222 COVID-19 vaccine. Assay used: immunoSEQ multiplex PCR; TCRdb lists only in-frame clones, some missing. The table shows approximately 74,000 clones, with approximately 90% occurring only once. The sequenced sample was peripheral blood, obtained 28 days after the second AZD1222 dose. The receptors come from an adult who received the AZD1222 COVID-19 vaccine. The CDR3 runs from the conserved cysteine through the conserved F or W. D genes are given only for firm matches. Clone size is shown for a subset of rows, as once, few, many or a class of expanded clone.

cdr3_nt,cdr3_aa,j_call,clone_size,v_call,d_call
TGCAGTGCTAGTGGCAGGGCCCGGACTGAAGCTTTCTTT,CSASGRARTEAFF,TRBJ1-1,-,TRBV20-1,-
TGTGCCAGTAGTCCCCGGACTAGCGGAACCCCTCTAGCCTACGAGCAGTACTTC,CASSPRTSGTPLAYEQYF,TRBJ2-7,-,TRBV19,TRBD2
TGTGCCAGTAAAGTCGGATCTAGCACAGATACGCAGTATTTT,CASKVGSSTDTQYF,TRBJ2-3,once,TRBV19,-
TGCAGCGTTGATGGGAGGGCGGGACAAAGCTATGGCTACACCTTC,CSVDGRAGQSYGYTF,TRBJ1-2,once,TRBV29-1,-
TGTGCCAGCAGCTCCCTGACTAGCGGGAGAGGAGATACGCAGTATTTT,CASSSLTSGRGDTQYF,TRBJ2-3,-,TRBV7-2,TRBD2
TGCAGTGCTAGTATTAATGAAAAACTGTTTTTT,CSASINEKLFF,TRBJ1-4,-,TRBV20-1,-
TGCGCCAGCAGCTTGGACACGAGCTCCTACAATGAGCAGTTCTTC,CASSLDTSSYNEQFF,TRBJ2-1,once,TRBV5-1,-
TGTGCCAGCAGCCCGCGGGGTCCGCTTATTCTGACAAATCAGCCCCAGCATTTT,CASSPRGPLILTNQPQHF,TRBJ1-5,-,TRBV5-8,-
TGCAGCGTTGAAGATCCCCAGGGGAGAGGTGGCTACACCTTC,CSVEDPQGRGGYTF,TRBJ1-2,-,TRBV29-1,-
TGTGCCAGCAATCAGGGAAATGGGTTCAACACTGAAGCTTTCTTT,CASNQGNGFNTEAFF,TRBJ1-1,-,TRBV19,-
TGTGCCAGCAGCTACTCCAGCCGAATGAACACTGAAGCTTTCTTT,CASSYSSRMNTEAFF,TRBJ1-1,-,TRBV7-2,-
TGTGCCAGCAGCGTCGAGACAGACTATGGCTACACCTTC,CASSVETDYGYTF,TRBJ1-2,-,TRBV9,-
TGTGCCGTTCGGGGGGCCGCCTGGGATACGCAGTATTTT,CAVRGAAWDTQYF,TRBJ2-3,once,TRBV25-1,-
TGTGCCAGCACCAAAAGTGGCGGCACTGAAGCTTTCTTT,CASTKSGGTEAFF,TRBJ1-1,-,TRBV6-5,-
TGTGCCAGCAGCCCCGGGGATAGGGCCGGGGAGCTGTTTTTT,CASSPGDRAGELFF,TRBJ2-2,-,TRBV3-1/TRBV3-2,-
TGTGCCAGTAGTAACCTAGGAGGGTTGGTCTACGAGCAGTACTTC,CASSNLGGLVYEQYF,TRBJ2-7,-,TRBV19,-
TGTGCCAGCAGCTTAGCGGCAGGGGGTAACACTGAAGCTTTCTTT,CASSLAAGGNTEAFF,TRBJ1-1,once,TRBV7-9,TRBD1
TGCAGCGATGGGTCTAGCGGGAGGGGTAATGAGCAGTTCTTC,CSDGSSGRGNEQFF,TRBJ2-1,once,TRBV29-1,TRBD2
TGTGCCAGCAGCTTAGTAGCGGGAGACACAAATGAGCAGTTCTTC,CASSLVAGDTNEQFF,TRBJ2-1,-,TRBV11-2,TRBD2
TGTGCCAGCAGCTTAACTTATAGGGGGGGACAGAGTAACTATGGCTACACCTTC,CASSLTYRGGQSNYGYTF,TRBJ1-2,once,TRBV7-8,TRBD1
TGCAGTGCTAGTTGGCGGACTAGCGGGACCAATGAGCAGTTCTTC,CSASWRTSGTNEQFF,TRBJ2-1,-,TRBV20-1,TRBD2
TGTGCCAGCAGTTCCTCTACAAATGAGCAGTTCTTC,CASSSSTNEQFF,TRBJ2-1,-,TRBV6-5,-
TGTGCCAGCAGCTTAGATTTTGCGGGTCCTGGCACAGATACGCAGTATTTT,CASSLDFAGPGTDTQYF,TRBJ2-3,once,TRBV11-2,-
TGTGCCAGCAGCCGAGACAGGGGCTCTGGAAACACCATATATTTT,CASSRDRGSGNTIYF,TRBJ1-3,-,TRBV6-5,TRBD1
TGTGCCAGCAGCCAAGAAGGGGACACTGAAGCTTTCTTT,CASSQEGDTEAFF,TRBJ1-1,-,TRBV4-2,-
TGTGCCACCAGCATCCAAGGGGCTCGGCCCCAGCATTTT,CATSIQGARPQHF,TRBJ1-5,few,TRBV15,-
TGCGCCAGCAGCCAGATAGGGAGTTACGGTCTTGGGAAAGCTTTCTTT,CASSQIGSYGLGKAFF,TRBJ1-1,-,TRBV4-1,-
TGTGCCAGCAGCTTGAGCCGGTATCTGGGGGATCAGCCCCAGCATTTT,CASSLSRYLGDQPQHF,TRBJ1-5,-,TRBV5-6,-
TGCGCCAGCAGCCTTACACTCGGGACAGCCGGGGGAAACACCATATATTTT,CASSLTLGTAGGNTIYF,TRBJ1-3,-,TRBV5-1,TRBD1
TGTGCCAGCAGTTACTCGTCAGGCTCTGGCTACACCTTC,CASSYSSGSGYTF,TRBJ1-2,-,TRBV6-5,-
TGTGCCAGCAGCTTAGATGTGAACACTGAAGCTTTCTTT,CASSLDVNTEAFF,TRBJ1-1,-,TRBV7-6,-
TGTGCCAGCAGACACGATCGGGGAAAACTGTTTTTT,CASRHDRGKLFF,TRBJ1-4,-,TRBV6-5,-
TGTGCCAGCAGCTCTAGAACGGGACAGCCGAGAAGAGATACGCAGTATTTT,CASSSRTGQPRRDTQYF,TRBJ2-3,-,TRBV9,TRBD1
TGCGCCAGCAGCCAAGATTGGAGGGTGGCCGGGGAGCTGTTTTTT,CASSQDWRVAGELFF,TRBJ2-2,-,TRBV4-3,-
TGCAGCGCCGAGGGGGGGGATTCCTACGAGCAGTACTTC,CSAEGGDSYEQYF,TRBJ2-7,-,TRBV29-1,-
TGTGCCGGGAGTGGGACTCTCACAGATACGCAGTATTTT,CAGSGTLTDTQYF,TRBJ2-3,-,TRBV7-8,-
TGCGCCAGCAGCTTGGCCCCTCCACAAGGGGAGACCCAGTACTTC,CASSLAPPQGETQYF,TRBJ2-5,-,TRBV5-1,-
TGCGCCAGCACGGTCGATATGACTAGCGGAGGGCAAGAGACCCAGTACTTC,CASTVDMTSGGQETQYF,TRBJ2-5,-,TRBV23-1,TRBD2
TGTGCCAGCAGCTTAGGGTCAGCCCTAGGAACTTACGAGCAGTACTTC,CASSLGSALGTYEQYF,TRBJ2-7,once,TRBV5-5,-
TGTGCCAGCAACCAGGGAACGGATGGCTACACCTTC,CASNQGTDGYTF,TRBJ1-2,-,TRBV12-3/TRBV12-4,-
TGTGCCAGCAGCTCCCCCGCCGGGGGGGCAGGTGAGCAGTTCTTC,CASSSPAGGAGEQFF,TRBJ2-1,-,TRBV7-6,TRBD2
TGTGCCAGTAGTGCAGGGGCAGGGGCTGAAGCTTTCTTT,CASSAGAGAEAFF,TRBJ1-1,-,TRBV19,-
TGTGCCAGCAGAACCCGGACAATCGTCCCCTACGAGCAGTACTTC,CASRTRTIVPYEQYF,TRBJ2-7,-,TRBV6-5,-
TGTGCCAGCAGCTTAGGAACCAGCCCCTACGAGCAGTACTTC,CASSLGTSPYEQYF,TRBJ2-7,-,TRBV7-9,-
TGTGCCAGCAGTTACTCAGGGCGGGACTACGAGCAGTACTTC,CASSYSGRDYEQYF,TRBJ2-7,-,TRBV6-5,-
TGTGCCATCAGTGGGCCGACATACGCCTACACCTTC,CAISGPTYAYTF,TRBJ1-2,-,TRBV10-3,-